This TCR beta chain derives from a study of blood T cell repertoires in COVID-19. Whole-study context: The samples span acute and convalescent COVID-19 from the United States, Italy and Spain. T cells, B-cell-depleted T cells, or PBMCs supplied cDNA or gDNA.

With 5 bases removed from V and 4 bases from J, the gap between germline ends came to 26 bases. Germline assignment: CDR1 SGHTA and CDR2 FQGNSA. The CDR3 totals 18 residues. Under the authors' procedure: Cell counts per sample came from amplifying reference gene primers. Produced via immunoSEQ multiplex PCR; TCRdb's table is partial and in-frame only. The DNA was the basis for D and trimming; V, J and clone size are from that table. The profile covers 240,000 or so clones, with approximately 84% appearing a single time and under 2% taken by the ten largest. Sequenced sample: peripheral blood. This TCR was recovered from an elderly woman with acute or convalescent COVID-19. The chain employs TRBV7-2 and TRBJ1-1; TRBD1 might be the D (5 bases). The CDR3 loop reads CASSRGPGGEKSRTEAFF. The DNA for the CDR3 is TGTGCCAGCAGCCGGGGACCCGGGGGTGAAAAGAGCCGCACTGAAGCTTTCTTT. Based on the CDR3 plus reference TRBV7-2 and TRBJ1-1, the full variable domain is GAGVSQSPSNKVTEKGKDVELRCDPISGHTALYWYRQSLGQGLEFLIYFQGNSAPDKSGLPSDRFSAERTGGSVSTLTIQRTQQEDSAVYLCASSRGPGGEKSRTEAFFGQGTRLTVV.